One sample yielded the 13 T cell receptor beta chains listed below, sequenced in a study of blood T cell repertoires in COVID-19. Measured with immunoSEQ multiplex PCR; TCRdb has only the in-frame clones, and not every one. This sample has about 83,000 clones; 85% to 90% occur once, and the top ten carry 7% to 9%. Specimen: peripheral blood. These TCRs come from an elderly man with active or convalescent COVID-19.

This chain connects TRBV24-1 to TRBJ1-1, with 12 bases that match TRBD1. CDR3 length equals 18 residues. The V segment lost 4 bases and the J segment 2 bases; nucleotides outside the gene matches: 10. CDR1 and CDR2 (germline): KGHDR, SFDVKD. CDR3 nucleotides: TGTGCCACCAGTGACTCGAAGGGACAGGGGGCCGTAAACACTGAAGCTTTCTTT. Protein: CATSDSKGQGAVNTEAFF.

The chain has TRBV9 and TRBJ2-3, with 9 bases that match TRBD2. Looked up from germline, CDR1 is SGDLS and CDR2 is YYNGEE. V lost 8 bases and J lost 4; bases outside the gene matches: 5. This CDR3 spans 13 amino acids. The CDR3 sequence: CASKREVADTQYF. The CDR3 DNA sequence: TGTGCCAGTAAGCGGGAGGTCGCAGATACGCAGTATTTT.

The sample holds one count of this clone. This chain connects TRBV29-1 to TRBJ1-2, with TRBD1 matching 8 bases. V dropped 0 bases and J dropped 7; count of bases not matched to a gene: 4. Germline CDR1 SQVTM, CDR2 ANQGSEA. The CDR3 sequence is 13 residues long. CDR3 sequence (DNA): TGCAGCGTTGAAGAAGGACAGGGATCTGGCTACACCTTC. Its protein is CSVEEGQGSGYTF.

The chain recombines TRBV19 with TRBJ2-3; TRBD2 aligns across 9 bases. V gave up 4 bases and J gave up 1 base; unmatched junction bases: 3. In germline, CDR1 is LNHDA, CDR2 SQIVND (reference sequence). This CDR3 spans 15 amino acids. The CDR3 is CASSTSSGGTDTQYF. The CDR3 nucleotides are TGTGCCAGTAGTACATCTAGCGGGGGCACAGATACGCAGTATTTT.

This chain links TRBV6-1 with TRBJ2-2; TRBD1 is a possible D gene (6 bases). V lost 3 bases and J 3 bases, leaving 14 bases between the germline ends. The CDR3 has 16 amino acids. CDR1 is MNHNS and CDR2 is SASEGT in the germline V gene. The CDR3 is CASSDGGGIDTGELFF. For the CDR3, the DNA is TGTGCCAGCAGTGATGGTGGGGGCATCGACACCGGGGAGCTGTTTTTT.

The chain recombines TRBV13 with TRBJ1-3; 7 nucleotides agree with TRBD1. This CDR3 has 16 residues. The germline V gene has CDR1 PRHDT and CDR2 FYEKMQ (reference sequence). The ends lost 5 bases at V and 0 bases at J; junction bases unmatched: 7. CDR3 sequence: CASSHRGRNSGNTIYF. The CDR3, as DNA: TGTGCCAGCAGCCACAGGGGACGGAACTCTGGAAACACCATATATTTT.

The rearrangement links TRBV5-4 to TRBJ1-1; no clear D. CDR3 length: 13 residues. From germline, CDR1 is SGHNT and CDR2 YYREEE (reference sequence). V lost 0 bases and J 7 bases, leaving 10 bases between the germline ends. CDR3 DNA: TGTGCCAGCAGCTTGGACCGTAGCATTGAAGCTTTCTTT. Translating it yields CASSLDRSIEAFF.

This chain joins TRBV6-6 and TRBJ1-3; a weak D match, TRBD1 (5 bases). The germline gives CDR1 MNHNY, CDR2 SVGAGI (reference sequence). This CDR3 spans 13 amino acids. Trimming stripped 6 bases from V and 1 base from J, with 7 bases between. The CDR3 bases are TGTGCCAGCAGCCAGGGTTCTGGAAACACCATATATTTT. Translated: CASSQGSGNTIYF.

This clone occurred once. The chain links TRBV25-1 to TRBJ1-4; D perhaps matches TRBD1 (6 bases). Between the trimmed V and J ends, which lost 6 bases and 3 bases, there was a span of 14 bases. The CDR3 is 15 residues long. CDR1 MGHDK and CDR2 SYGVNS come from the germline V gene. The CDR3 sequence: CASSLPQGSNEKLFF. The CDR3 bases are TGTGCCAGCAGCCTTCCTCAGGGGTCTAATGAAAAACTGTTTTTT. The variable domain in full, with the rest retrieved from reference TRBV25-1 and TRBJ1-4, is EADIYQTPRYLVIGTGKKITLECSQTMGHDKMYWYQQDPGMELHLIHYSYGVNSTEKGDLSSESTVSRIRTEHFPLTLESARPSHTSQYLCASSLPQGSNEKLFFGSGTQLSVL.

The J gene is TRBJ2-7, the V gene TRBV7-9, with D unresolved. CDR1 and CDR2 from the germline V gene are SEHNR and FQNEAQ (reference sequence). The CDR3 is 13 amino acids. Trimming stripped 5 bases from V and 3 bases from J, with 11 bases between. CDR3 DNA: TGTGCCAGCAGCGCTGCTAACCTCTACGAGCAGTACGTC. Its translation: CASSAANLYEQYV.

The V and J genes are TRBV7-9 and TRBJ2-2; 10 bases are a match to TRBD2. The J segment lost 1 base and the V segment lost 5 bases, leaving 4 bases of the junction unmatched. This CDR3 is built from 16 residues. Germline V CDR1 and CDR2: SEHNR, FQNEAQ (reference sequence). The CDR3 nucleotides are TGTGCCAGCAGCAGCCGACTAGCGGGGAACACCGGGGAGCTGTTTTTT. It specifies CASSSRLAGNTGELFF.

The V and J genes are TRBV27 and TRBJ1-5, with TRBD1 matching 9 bases. Trimming cost V 5 bases and J 1 base; bases outside gene matches: 15. The germline V gene has CDR1 MNHEY and CDR2 SMNVEV (reference sequence). The CDR3 length is 19 residues. The CDR3, as DNA: TGTGCCAGCAGTCCACGGCCCCGGGACAGGGTAATGAGCAATCAGCCCCAGCATTTT. It specifies CASSPRPRDRVMSNQPQHF.

V and J are TRBV5-1 and TRBJ1-5; D is possibly TRBD1 (5 bases). The CDR3 covers 14 residues. Germline CDR1 and CDR2: SGHRS and YFSETQ. V was cut by 4 bases and J by 4 bases, with 12 bases left in between. The CDR3 here is CASSVDGGNQPQHF. CDR3 bases: TGCGCCAGCAGCGTTGACGGGGGTAATCAGCCCCAGCATTTT.